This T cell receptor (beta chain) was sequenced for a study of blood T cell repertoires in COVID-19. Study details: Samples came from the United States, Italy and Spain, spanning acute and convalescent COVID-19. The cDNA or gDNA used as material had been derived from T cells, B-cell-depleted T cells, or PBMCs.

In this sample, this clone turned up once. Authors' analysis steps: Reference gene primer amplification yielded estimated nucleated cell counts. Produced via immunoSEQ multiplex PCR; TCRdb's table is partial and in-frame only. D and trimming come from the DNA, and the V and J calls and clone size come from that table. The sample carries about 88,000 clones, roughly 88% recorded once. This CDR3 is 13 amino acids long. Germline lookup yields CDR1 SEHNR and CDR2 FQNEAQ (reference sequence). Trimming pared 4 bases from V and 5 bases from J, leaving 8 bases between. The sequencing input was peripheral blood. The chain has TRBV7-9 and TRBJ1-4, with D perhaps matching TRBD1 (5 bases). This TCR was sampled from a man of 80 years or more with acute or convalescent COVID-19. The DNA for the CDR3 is TGTGCCAGCAGCTCCGACAGAAATGAAAAACTGTTTTTT. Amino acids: CASSSDRNEKLFF. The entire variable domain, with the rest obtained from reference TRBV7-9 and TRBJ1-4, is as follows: DTGVSQNPRHKITKRGQNVTFRCDPISEHNRLYWYRQTLGQGPEFLTYFQNEAQLEKSRLLSDRFSAERPKGSFSTLEIQRTEQGDSAMYLCASSSDRNEKLFFGSGTQLSVL.